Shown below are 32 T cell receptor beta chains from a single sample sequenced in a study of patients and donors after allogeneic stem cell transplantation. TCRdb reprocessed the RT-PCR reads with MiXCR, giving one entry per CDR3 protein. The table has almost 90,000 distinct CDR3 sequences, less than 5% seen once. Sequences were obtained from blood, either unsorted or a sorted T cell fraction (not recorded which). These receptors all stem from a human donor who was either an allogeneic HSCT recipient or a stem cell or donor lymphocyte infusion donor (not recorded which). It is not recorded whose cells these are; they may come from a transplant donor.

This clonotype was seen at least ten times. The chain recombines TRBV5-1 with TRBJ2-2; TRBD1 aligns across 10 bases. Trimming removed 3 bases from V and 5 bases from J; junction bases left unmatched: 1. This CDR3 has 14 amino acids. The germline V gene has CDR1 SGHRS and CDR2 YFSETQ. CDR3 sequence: CASSSDRGTGELFF. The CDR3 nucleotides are TGCGCCAGCAGCTCGGACAGGGGGACCGGGGAGCTGTTTTTT.

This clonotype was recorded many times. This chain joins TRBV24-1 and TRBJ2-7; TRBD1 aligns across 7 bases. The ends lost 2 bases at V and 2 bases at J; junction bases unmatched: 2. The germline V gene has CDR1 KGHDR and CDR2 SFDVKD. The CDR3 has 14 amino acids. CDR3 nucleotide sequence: TGTGCCACCAGTGATTCGGGACAGCCCTACGAGCAGTACTTC. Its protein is CATSDSGQPYEQYF.

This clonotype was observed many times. CDR3 nucleotides: TGTGCCAGCTCACCAGGGAGGAGCCGCGGCTATGGCTACACCTTC. As protein: CASSPGRSRGYGYTF. The chain recombines TRBV18 with TRBJ1-2; the D is unclear. This CDR3 is built from 15 residues. The germline V gene has CDR1 KGHSH and CDR2 LQKENI. V lost 2 bases, J lost 4 bases, and 14 bases lay in between.

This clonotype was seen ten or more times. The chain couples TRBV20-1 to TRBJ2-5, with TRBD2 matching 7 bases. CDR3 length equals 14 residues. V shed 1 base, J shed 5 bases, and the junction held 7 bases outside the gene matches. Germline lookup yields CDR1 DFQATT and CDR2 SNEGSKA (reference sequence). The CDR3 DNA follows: TGCAGTGCTAGAGCTATGGCTAGCGGCGAGACCCAGTACTTC. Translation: CSARAMASGETQYF.

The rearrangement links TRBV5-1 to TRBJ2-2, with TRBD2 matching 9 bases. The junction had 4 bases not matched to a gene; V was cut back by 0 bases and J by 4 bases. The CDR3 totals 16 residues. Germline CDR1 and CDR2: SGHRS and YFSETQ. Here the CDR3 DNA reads TGCGCCAGCAGCTTGGAACTAGCGGGCGTCACCGGGGAGCTGTTTTTT. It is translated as CASSLELAGVTGELFF.

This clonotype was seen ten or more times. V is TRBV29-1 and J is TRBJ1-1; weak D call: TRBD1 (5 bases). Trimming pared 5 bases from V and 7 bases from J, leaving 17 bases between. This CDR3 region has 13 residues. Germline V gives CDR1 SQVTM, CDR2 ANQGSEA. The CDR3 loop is CSVRRGSWDEAFF. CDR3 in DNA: TGCAGCGTTAGGAGGGGTTCGTGGGATGAAGCTTTCTTT.

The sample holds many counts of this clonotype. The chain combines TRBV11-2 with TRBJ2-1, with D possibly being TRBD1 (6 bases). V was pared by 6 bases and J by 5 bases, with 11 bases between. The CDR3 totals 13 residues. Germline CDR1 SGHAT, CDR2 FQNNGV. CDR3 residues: CASRQGFNNEQFF. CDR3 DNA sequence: TGTGCCAGCAGACAGGGATTTAACAATGAGCAGTTCTTC.

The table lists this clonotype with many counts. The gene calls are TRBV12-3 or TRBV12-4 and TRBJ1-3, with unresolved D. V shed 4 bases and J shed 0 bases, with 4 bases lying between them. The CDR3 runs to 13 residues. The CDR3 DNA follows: TGTGCCAGCAGTTGGAGCTCTGGAAACACCATATATTTT. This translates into CASSWSSGNTIYF.

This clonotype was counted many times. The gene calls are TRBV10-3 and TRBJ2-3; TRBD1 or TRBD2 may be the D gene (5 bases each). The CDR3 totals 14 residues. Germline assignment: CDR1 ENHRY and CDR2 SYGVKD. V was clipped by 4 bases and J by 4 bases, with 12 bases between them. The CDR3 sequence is CAISGGRDADTQYF. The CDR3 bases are TGTGCCATCAGTGGTGGTAGGGACGCAGATACGCAGTATTTT.

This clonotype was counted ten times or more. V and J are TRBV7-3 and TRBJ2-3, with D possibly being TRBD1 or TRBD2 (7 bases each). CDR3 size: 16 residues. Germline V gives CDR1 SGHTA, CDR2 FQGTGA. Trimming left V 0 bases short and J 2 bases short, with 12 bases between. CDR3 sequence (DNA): TGTGCCAGCAGCTTAACTGGGAGGGGGCTCACAGATACGCAGTATTTT. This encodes CASSLTGRGLTDTQYF.

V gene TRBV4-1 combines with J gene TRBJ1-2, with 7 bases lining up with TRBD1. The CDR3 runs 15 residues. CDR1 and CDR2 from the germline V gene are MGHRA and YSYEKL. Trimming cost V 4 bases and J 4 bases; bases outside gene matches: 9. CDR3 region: CASSPDRDECYGYTF. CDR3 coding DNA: TGCGCCAGCAGCCCCGACAGGGATGAATGCTATGGCTACACCTTC.

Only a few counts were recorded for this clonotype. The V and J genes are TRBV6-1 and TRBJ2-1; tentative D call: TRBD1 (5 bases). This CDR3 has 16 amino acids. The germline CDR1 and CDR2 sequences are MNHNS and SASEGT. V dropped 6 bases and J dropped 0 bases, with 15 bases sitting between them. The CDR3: CASSQRRTLSYNEQFF. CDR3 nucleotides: TGTGCCAGCAGCCAGAGAAGGACACTCTCCTACAATGAGCAGTTCTTC.

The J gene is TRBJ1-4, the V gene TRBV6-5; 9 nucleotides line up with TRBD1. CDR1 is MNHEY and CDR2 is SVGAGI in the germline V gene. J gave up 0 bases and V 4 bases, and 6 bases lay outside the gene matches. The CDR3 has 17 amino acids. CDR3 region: CASSFEGTGSTNEKLFF. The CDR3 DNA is TGTGCCAGCAGTTTTGAAGGGACAGGGTCAACTAATGAAAAACTGTTTTTT.

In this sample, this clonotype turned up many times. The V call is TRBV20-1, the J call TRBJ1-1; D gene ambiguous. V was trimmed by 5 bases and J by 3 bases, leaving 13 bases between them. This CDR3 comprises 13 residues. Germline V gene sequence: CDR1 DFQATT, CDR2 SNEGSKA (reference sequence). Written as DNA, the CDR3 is TGCAGTGCTTATCATAGGGAGTACACTGAAGCTTTCTTT. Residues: CSAYHREYTEAFF.

This CDR3 is CSARDYGGKSSYEQYF. The CDR3 nucleotides are TGCAGTGCTAGAGATTATGGGGGAAAAAGCTCCTACGAGCAGTACTTC. V usage is TRBV20-1 and J usage is TRBJ2-7; tentatively, D is TRBD1 or TRBD2 (5 bases each). Germline values: CDR1 DFQATT, CDR2 SNEGSKA (reference sequence). Trimming removed 0 bases from V and 0 bases from J, with 15 bases in between. The CDR3 sequence is 16 residues long.

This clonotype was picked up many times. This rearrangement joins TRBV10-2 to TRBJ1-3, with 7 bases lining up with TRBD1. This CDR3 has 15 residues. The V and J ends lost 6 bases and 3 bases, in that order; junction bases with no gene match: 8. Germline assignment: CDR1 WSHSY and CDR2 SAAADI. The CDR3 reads CASRVARDSGNTIYF. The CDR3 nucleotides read TGCGCCAGCAGGGTCGCCCGGGACAGTGGAAACACCATATATTTT.

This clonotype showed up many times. CDR3 amino acids: CATSYRSGGQGIGGYTF. The CDR3 DNA reads as TGTGCCACCAGCTATAGATCCGGGGGACAAGGAATCGGTGGCTACACCTTC. The rearrangement uses TRBV15 and TRBJ1-2; D might be TRBD1 (6 bases). CDR1 LNHNV and CDR2 YYDKDF come from the germline V gene (reference sequence). The CDR3 contains 17 residues. V was cut by 5 bases and J by 7 bases, with 26 bases left in between. Combining the CDR3 with reference TRBV15 and TRBJ1-2 gives the whole variable domain DAMVIQNPRYQVTQFGKPVTLSCSQTLNHNVMYWYQQKSSQAPKLLFHYYDKDFNNEADTPDNFQSRRPNTSFCFLDIRSPGLGDTAMYLCATSYRSGGQGIGGYTFGSGTRLTVV.

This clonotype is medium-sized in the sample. The CDR3 nucleotides are TGTGCCAGCAGTTCCCGACCGAACTATGGCTACACCTTC. As protein: CASSSRPNYGYTF. V and J are TRBV12-3 or TRBV12-4 and TRBJ1-2, with D hard to call. The CDR3 has 13 residues. Trimming took 4 bases from V and 2 from J, leaving 8 bases between them.

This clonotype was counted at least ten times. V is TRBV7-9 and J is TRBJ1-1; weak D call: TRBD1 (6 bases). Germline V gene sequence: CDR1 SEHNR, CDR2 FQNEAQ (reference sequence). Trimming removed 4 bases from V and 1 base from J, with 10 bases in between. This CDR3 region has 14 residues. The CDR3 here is CASSSGHPNTEAFF. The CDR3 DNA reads TGTGCCAGCAGCTCGGGACACCCGAACACTGAAGCTTTCTTT.

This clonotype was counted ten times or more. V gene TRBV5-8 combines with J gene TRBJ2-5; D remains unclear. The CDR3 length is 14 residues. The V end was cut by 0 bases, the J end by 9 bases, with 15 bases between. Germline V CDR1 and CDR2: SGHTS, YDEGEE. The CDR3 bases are TGTGCCAGCAGCTTGGTGGGCAGCAAGAGGTCCCAGTACTTC. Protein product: CASSLVGSKRSQYF.

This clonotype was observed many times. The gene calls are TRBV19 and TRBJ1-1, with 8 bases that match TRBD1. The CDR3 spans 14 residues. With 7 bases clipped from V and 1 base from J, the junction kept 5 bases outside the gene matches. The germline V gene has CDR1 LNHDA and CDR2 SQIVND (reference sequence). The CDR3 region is CASTETGENTEAFF. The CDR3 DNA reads TGTGCCAGTACCGAGACAGGGGAGAACACTGAAGCTTTCTTT. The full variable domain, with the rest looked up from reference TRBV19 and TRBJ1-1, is DGGITQSPKYLFRKEGQNVTLSCEQNLNHDAMYWYRQDPGQGLRLIYYSQIVNDFQKGDIAEGYSVSREKKESFPLTVTSAQKNPTAFYLCASTETGENTEAFFGQGTRLTVV.

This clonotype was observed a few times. CDR3 residues: CASNHYGTWRPTDTQYF. DNA for the CDR3: TGTGCCAGCAATCACTACGGGACTTGGCGGCCCACAGATACGCAGTATTTT. The chain is built from TRBV6-2 or TRBV6-3 and TRBJ2-3; D is possibly TRBD2 (6 bases). V lost 7 bases to trimming and J lost 2 bases, with 22 bases between them. Germline V gene lookup returns CDR1 MNHEY and CDR2 SVGEGT. CDR3 length equals 17 residues.

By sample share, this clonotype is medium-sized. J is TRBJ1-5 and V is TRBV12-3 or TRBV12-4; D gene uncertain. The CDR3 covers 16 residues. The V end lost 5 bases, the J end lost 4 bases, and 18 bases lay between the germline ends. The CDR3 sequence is CASSGIARFGNQPQHF. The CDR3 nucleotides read TGTGCCAGCAGTGGAATCGCGAGGTTTGGGAATCAGCCCCAGCATTTT.

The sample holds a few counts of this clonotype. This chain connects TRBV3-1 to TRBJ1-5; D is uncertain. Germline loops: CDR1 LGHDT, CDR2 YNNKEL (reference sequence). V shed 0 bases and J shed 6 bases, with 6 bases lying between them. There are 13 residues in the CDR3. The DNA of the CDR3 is TGTGCCAGCAGCCAAGATACCTCTCAGCCCCAGCATTTT. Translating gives CASSQDTSQPQHF.

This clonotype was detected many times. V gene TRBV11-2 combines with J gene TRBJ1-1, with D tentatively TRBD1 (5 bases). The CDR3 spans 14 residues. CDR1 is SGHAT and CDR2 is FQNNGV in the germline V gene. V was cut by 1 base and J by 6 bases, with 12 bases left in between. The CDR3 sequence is CASSLGQGSAEAFF. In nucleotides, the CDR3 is TGTGCCAGCAGCTTAGGGCAGGGAAGCGCTGAAGCTTTCTTT.

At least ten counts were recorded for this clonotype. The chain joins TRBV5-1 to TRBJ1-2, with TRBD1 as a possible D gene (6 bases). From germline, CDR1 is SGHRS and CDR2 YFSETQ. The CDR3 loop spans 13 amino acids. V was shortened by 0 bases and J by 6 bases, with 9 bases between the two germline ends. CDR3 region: CASSLETGHGYTF. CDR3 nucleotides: TGCGCCAGCAGCTTGGAAACAGGGCATGGCTACACCTTC.

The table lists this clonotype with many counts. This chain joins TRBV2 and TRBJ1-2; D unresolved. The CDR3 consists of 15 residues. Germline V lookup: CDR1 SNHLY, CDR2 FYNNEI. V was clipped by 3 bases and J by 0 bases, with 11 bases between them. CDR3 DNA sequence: TGTGCCAGCAGTGATCCCGTTACAGCTAACTATGGCTACACCTTC. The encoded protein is CASSDPVTANYGYTF.

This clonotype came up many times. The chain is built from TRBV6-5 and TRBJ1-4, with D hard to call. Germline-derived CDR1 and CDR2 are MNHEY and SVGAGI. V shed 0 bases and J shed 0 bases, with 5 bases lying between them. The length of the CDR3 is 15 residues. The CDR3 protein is CASSYSEATNEKLFF. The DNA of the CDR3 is TGTGCCAGCAGTTACTCAGAGGCAACTAATGAAAAACTGTTTTTT.

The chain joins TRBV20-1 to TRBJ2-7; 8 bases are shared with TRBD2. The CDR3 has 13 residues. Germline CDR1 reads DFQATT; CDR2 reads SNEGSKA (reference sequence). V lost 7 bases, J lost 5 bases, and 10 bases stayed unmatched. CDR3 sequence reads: CSGVSGTRNEQYF. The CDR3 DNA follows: TGCAGTGGTGTGTCCGGGACTAGGAACGAGCAGTACTTC.

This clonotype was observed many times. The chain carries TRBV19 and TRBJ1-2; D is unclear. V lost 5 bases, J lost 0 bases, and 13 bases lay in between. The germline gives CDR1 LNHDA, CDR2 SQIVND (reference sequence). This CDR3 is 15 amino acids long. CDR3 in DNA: TGTGCCAGTAGTCCCGACGGAAGACCTAACTATGGCTACACCTTC. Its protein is CASSPDGRPNYGYTF.

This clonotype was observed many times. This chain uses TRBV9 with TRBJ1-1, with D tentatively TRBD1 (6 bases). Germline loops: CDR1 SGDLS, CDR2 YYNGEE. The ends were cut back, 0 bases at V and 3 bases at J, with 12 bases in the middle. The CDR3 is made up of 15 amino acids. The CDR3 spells CASSVDGRGDTEAFF. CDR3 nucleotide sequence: TGTGCCAGCAGCGTAGATGGGAGGGGGGACACTGAAGCTTTCTTT.

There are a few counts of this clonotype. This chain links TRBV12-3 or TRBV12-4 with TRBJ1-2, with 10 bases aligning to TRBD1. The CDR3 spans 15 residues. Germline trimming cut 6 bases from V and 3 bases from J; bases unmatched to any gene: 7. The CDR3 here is CASRMTGGEYYGYTF. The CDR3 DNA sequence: TGTGCCAGCAGGATGACAGGGGGCGAATACTATGGCTACACCTTC.